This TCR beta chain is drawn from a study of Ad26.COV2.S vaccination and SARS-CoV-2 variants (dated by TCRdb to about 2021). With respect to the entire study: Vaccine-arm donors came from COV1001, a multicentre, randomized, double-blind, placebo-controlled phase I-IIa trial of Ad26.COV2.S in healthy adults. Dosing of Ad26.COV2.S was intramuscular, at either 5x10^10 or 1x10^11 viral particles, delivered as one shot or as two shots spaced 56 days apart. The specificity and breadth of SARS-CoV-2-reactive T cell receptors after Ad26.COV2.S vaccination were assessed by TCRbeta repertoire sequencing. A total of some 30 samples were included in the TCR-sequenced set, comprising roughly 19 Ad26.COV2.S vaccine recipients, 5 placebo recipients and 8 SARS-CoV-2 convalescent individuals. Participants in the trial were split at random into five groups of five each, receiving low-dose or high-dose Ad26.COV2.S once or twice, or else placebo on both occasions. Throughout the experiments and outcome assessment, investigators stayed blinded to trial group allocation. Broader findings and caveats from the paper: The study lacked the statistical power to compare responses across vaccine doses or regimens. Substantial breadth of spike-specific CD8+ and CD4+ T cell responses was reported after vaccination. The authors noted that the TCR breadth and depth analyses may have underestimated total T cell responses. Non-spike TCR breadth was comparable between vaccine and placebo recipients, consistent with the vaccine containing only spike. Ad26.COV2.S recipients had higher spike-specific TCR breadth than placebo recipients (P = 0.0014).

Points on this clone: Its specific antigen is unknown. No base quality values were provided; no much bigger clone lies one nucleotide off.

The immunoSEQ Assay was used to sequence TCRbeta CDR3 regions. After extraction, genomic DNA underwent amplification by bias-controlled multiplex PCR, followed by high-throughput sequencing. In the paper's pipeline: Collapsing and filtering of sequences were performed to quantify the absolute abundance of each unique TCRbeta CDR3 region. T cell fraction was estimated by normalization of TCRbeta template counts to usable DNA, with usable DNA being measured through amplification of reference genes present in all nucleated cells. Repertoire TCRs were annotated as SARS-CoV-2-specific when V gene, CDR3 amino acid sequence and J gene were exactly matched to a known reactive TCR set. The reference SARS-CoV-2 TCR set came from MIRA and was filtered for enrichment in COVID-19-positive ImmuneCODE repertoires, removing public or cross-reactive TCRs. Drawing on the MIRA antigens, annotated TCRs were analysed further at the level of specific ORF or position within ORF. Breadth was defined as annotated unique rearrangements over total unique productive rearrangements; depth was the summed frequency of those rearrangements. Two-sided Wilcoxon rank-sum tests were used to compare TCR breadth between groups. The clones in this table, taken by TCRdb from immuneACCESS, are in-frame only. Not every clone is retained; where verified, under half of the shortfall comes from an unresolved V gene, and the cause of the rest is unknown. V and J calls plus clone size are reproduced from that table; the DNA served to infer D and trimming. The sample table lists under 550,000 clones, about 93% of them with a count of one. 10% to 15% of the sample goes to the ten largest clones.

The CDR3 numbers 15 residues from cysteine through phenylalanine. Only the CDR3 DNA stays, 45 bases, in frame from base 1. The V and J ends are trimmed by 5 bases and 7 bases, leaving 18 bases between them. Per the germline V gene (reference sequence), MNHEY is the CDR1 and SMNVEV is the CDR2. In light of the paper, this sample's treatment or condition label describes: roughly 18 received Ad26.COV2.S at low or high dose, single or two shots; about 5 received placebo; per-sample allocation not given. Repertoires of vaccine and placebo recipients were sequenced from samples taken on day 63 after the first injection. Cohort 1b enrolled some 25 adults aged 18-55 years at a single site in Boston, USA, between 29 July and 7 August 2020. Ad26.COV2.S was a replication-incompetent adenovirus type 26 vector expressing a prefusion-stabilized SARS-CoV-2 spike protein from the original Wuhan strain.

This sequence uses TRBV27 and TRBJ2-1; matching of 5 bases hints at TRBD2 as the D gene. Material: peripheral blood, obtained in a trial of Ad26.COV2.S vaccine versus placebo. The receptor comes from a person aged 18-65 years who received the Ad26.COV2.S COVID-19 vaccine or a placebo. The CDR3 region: CASSPRRLAGNEQFF. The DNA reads TGTGCCAGCAGTCCCCGGCGGCTAGCTGGAAATGAGCAGTTCTTC.